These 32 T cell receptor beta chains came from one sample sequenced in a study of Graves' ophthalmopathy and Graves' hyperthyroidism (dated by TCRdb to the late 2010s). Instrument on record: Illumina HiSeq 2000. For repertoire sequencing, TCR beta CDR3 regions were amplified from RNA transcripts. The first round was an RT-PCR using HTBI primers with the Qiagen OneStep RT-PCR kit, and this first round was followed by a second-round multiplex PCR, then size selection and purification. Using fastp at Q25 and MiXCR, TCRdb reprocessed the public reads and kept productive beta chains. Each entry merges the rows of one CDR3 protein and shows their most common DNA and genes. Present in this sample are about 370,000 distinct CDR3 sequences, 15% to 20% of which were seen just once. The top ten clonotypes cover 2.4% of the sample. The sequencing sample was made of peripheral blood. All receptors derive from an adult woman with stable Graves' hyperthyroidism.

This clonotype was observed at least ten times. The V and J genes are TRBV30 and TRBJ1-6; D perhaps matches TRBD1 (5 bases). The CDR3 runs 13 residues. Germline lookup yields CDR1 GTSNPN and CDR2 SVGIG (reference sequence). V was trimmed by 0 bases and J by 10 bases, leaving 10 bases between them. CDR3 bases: TGTGCCTGGAGTGTACAGCAGGGCTCACCCCTCCACTTT. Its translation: CAWSVQQGSPLHF.

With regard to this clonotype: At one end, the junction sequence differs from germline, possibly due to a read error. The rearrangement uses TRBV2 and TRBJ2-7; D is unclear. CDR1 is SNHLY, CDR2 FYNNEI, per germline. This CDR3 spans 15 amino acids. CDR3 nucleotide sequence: TGTGCCAGCAGTGAAAGGTGGATCAGAAAGTACGATCAGTACTTC. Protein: CASSERWIRKYDQYF. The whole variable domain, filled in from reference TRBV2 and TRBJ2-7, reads EPEVTQTPSHQVTQMGQEVILRCVPISNHLYFYWYRQILGQKVEFLVSFYNNEISEKSEIFDDQFSVERPDGSNFTLKIRSTKLEDSAMYFCASSERWIRKYDQYFGPGTRLTVT.

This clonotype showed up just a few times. CDR3 nucleotide sequence: TGTGCCAGCTCACCAATGAAGGGGGACGAGCAGTACTTC. Translating it yields CASSPMKGDEQYF. The chain couples TRBV18 to TRBJ2-7, with TRBD1 as a possible D gene (6 bases). The CDR3 loop spans 13 amino acids. With 2 bases removed from V and 5 bases from J, the gap between germline ends came to 10 bases. Per germline, CDR1 KGHSH and CDR2 LQKENI. The full variable domain, completed using reference TRBV18 and TRBJ2-7, is NAGVMQNPRHLVRRRGQEARLRCSPMKGHSHVYWYRQLPEEGLKFMVYLQKENIIDESGMPKERFSAEFPKEGPSILRIQQVVRGDSAAYFCASSPMKGDEQYFGPGTRLTVT.

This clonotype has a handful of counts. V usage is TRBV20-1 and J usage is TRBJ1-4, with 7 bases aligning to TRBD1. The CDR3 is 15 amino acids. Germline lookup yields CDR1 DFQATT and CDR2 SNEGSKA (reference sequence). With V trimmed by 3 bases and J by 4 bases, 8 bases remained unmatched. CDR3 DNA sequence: TGCAGTGCTAGCCACCGGGACAGCGGTAATGAAAAACTGTTTTTT. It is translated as CSASHRDSGNEKLFF.

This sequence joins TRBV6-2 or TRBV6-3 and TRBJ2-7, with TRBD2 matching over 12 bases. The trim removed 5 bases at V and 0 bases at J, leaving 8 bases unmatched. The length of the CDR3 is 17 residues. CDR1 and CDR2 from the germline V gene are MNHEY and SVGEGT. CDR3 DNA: TGTGCCAGCAGTCCGACTAGCGGGAGCCCCAACTCCTACGAGCAGTACTTC. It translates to CASSPTSGSPNSYEQYF.

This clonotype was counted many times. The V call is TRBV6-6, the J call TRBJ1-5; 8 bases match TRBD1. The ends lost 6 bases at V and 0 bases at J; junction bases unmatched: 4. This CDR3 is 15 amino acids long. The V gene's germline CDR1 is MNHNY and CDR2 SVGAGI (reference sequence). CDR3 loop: CASSATGDSNQPQHF. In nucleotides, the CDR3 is TGTGCCAGCAGCGCGACAGGGGATAGCAATCAGCCCCAGCATTTT.

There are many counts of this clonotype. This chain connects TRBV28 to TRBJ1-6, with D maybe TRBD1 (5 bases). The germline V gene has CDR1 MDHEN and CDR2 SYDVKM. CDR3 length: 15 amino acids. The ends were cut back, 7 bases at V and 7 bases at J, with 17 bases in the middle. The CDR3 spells CASTLHQGRNSPLHF. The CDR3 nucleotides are TGTGCCAGCACCTTACACCAGGGACGGAATTCACCCCTCCACTTT.

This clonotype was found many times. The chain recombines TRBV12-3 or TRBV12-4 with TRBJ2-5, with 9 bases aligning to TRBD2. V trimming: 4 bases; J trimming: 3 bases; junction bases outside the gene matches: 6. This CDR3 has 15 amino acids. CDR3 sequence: CASSSSGIGEETQYF. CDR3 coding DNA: TGTGCCAGCAGTTCTAGCGGGATAGGGGAAGAGACCCAGTACTTC.

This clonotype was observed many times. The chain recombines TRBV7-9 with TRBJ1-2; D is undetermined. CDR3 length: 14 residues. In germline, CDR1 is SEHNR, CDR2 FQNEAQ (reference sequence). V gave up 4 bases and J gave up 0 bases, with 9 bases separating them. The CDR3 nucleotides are TGTGCCAGCAGCTCCGGACGGTCTAACTATGGCTACACCTTC. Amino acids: CASSSGRSNYGYTF.

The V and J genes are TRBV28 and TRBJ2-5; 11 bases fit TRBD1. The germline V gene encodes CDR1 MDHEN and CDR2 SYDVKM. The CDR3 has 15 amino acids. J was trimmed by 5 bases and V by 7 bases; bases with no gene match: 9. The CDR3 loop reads CASISGQGARETQYF. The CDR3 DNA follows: TGTGCCAGCATCTCAGGACAGGGGGCACGGGAGACCCAGTACTTC.

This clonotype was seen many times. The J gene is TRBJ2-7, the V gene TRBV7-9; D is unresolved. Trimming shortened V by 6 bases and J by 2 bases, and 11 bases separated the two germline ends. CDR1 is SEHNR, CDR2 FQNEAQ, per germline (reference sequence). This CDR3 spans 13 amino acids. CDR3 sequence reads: CASSTTGAYEQYF. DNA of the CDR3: TGTGCCAGCAGTACAACTGGCGCCTACGAGCAGTACTTC.

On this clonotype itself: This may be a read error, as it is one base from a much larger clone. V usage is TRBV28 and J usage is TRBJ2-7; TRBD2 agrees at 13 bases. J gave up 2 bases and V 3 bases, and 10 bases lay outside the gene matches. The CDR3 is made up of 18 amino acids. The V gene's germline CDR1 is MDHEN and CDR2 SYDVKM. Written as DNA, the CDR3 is TGTGCCAGCAGTTTTAAACTAGCGGGAGGGATCGAAACCTACGAGCAGTACTTC. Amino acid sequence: CASSFKLAGGIETYEQYF.

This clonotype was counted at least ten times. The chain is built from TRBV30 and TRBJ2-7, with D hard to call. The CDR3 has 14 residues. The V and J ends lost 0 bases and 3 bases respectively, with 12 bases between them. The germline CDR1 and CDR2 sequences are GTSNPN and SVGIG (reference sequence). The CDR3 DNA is TGTGCCTGGAGTGTGGGCGGAATACGCTACGAGCAGTACTTC. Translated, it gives CAWSVGGIRYEQYF. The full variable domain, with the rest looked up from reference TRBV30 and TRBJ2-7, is SQTIHQWPATLVQPVGSPLSLECTVEGTSNPNLYWYRQAAGRGLQLLFYSVGIGQISSEVPQNLSASRPQDRQFILSSKKLLLSDSGFYLCAWSVGGIRYEQYFGPGTRLTVT.

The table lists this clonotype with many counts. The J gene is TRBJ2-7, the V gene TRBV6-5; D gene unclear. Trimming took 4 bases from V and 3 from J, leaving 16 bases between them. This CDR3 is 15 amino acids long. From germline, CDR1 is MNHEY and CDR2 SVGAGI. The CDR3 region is CASSWSVSGGYEQYF. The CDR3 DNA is TGTGCCAGCAGTTGGTCAGTATCCGGCGGCTACGAGCAGTACTTC.

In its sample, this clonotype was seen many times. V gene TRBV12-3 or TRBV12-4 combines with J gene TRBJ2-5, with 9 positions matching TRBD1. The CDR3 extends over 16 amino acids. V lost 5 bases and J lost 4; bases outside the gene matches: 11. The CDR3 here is CASSTSSGQGGETQYF. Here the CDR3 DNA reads TGTGCCAGCAGTACCTCTTCGGGACAGGGTGGAGAGACCCAGTACTTC.

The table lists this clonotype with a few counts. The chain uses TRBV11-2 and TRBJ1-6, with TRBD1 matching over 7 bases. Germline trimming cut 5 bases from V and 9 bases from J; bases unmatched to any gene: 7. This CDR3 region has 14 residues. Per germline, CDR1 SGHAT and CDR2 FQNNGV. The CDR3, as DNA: TGTGCCAGCAGCCTCGACAGGGTGACTTCACCCCTCCACTTT. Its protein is CASSLDRVTSPLHF.

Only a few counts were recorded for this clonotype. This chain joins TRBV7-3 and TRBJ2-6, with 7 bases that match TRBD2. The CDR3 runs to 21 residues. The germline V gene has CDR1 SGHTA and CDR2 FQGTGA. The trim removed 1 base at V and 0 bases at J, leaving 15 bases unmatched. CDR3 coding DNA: TGTGCCAGCAGCTTAAATATCCCGGGACTAACCTTCGCCTCTGGGGCCAACGTCCTGACTTTC. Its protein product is CASSLNIPGLTFASGANVLTF.

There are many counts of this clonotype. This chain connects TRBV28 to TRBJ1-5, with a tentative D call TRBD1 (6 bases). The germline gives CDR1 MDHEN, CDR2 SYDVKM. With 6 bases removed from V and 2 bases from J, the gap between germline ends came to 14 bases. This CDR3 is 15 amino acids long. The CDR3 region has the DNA TGTGCCAGCAGCTCCGCCGGGGGCGGCAATCAGCCCCAGCATTTT. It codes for CASSSAGGGNQPQHF. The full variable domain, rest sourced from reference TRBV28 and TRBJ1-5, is DVKVTQSSRYLVKRTGEKVFLECVQDMDHENMFWYRQDPGLGLRLIYFSYDVKMKEKGDIPEGYSVSREKKERFSLILESASTNQTSMYLCASSSAGGGNQPQHFGDGTRLSIL.

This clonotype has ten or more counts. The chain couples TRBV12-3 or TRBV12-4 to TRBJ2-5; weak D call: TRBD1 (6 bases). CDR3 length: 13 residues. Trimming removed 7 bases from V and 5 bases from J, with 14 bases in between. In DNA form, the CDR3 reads TGTGCCAGCACTCTCGGGACACGGGAGACCCAGTACTTC. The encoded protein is CASTLGTRETQYF.

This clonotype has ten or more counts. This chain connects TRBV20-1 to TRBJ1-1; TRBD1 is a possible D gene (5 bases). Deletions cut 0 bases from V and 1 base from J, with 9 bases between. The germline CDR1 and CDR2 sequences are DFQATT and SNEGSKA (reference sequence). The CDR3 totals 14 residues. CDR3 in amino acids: CSARDWTRNTEAFF. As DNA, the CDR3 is TGCAGTGCTAGAGATTGGACAAGGAACACTGAAGCTTTCTTT.

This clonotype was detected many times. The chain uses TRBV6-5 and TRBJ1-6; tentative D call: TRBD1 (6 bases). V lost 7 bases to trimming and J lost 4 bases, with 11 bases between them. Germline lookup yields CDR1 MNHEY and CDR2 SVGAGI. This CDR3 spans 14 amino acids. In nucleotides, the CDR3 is TGTGCCAGCATGCGGACAGCATATAATTCACCCCTCCACTTT. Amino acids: CASMRTAYNSPLHF.

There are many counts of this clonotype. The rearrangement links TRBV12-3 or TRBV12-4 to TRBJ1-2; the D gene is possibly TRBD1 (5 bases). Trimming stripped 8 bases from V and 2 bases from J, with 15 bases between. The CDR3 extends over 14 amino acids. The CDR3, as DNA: TGTGCCAGCTTCTCTAGGGACGGGAACTATGGCTACACCTTC. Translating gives CASFSRDGNYGYTF.

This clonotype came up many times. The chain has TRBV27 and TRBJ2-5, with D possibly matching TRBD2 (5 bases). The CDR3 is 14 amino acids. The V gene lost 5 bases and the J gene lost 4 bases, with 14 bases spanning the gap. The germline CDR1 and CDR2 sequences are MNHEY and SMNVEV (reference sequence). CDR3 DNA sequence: TGTGCCAGCAGTCTTTCGAGGGTCCGAGAGACCCAGTACTTC. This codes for CASSLSRVRETQYF.

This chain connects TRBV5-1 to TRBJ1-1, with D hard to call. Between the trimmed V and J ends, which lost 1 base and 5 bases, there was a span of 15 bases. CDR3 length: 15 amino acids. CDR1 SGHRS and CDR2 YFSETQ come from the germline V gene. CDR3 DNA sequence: TGCGCCAGCAGCTTGATCGGATCGGCGTGGACTGAAGCTTTCTTT. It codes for CASSLIGSAWTEAFF.

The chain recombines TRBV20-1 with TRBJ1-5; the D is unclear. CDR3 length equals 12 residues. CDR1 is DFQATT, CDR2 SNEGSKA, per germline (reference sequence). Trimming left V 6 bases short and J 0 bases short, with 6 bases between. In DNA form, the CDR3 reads TGCAGTGCCCAGCCTAGCAATCAGCCCCAGCATTTT. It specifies CSAQPSNQPQHF.

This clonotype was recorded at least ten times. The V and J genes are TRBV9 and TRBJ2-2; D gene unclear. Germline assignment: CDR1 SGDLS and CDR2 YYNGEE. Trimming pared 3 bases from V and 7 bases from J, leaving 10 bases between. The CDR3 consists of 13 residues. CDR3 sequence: CASSGYFGGELFF. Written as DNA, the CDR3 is TGTGCCAGCAGCGGATACTTTGGCGGGGAGCTGTTTTTT.

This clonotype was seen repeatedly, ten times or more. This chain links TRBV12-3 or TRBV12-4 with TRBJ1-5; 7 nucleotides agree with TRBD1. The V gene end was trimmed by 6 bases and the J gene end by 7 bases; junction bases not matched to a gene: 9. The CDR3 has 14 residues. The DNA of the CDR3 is TGTGCCAGCAGCCTGACAGGGTCGGGACAGCCCCAGCATTTT. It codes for CASSLTGSGQPQHF.

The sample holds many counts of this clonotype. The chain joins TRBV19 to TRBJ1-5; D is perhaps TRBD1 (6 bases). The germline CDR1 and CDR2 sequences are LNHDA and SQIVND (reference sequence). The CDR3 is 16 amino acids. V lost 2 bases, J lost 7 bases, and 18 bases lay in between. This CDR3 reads CASSIRVRGAGQPQHF. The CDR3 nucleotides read TGTGCCAGTAGTATAAGGGTTCGGGGGGCAGGCCAGCCCCAGCATTTT.

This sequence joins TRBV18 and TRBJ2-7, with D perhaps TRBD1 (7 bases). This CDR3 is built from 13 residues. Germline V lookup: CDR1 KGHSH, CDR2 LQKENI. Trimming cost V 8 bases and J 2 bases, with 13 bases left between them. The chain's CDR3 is CASQPRGAYEQYF. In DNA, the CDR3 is TGTGCCAGCCAGCCCAGGGGGGCCTACGAGCAGTACTTC.

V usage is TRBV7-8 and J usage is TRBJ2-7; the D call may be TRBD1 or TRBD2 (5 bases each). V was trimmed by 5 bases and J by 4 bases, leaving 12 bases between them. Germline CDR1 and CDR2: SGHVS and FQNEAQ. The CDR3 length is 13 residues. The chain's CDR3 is CASSRDVKYEQYF. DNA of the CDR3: TGTGCCAGCAGCCGGGACGTAAAGTACGAGCAGTACTTC.

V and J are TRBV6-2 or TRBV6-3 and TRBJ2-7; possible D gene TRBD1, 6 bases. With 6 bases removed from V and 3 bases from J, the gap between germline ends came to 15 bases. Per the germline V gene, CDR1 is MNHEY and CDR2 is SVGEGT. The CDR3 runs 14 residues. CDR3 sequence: CASRDGGRRYEQYF. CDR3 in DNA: TGTGCCAGCAGGGATGGGGGCCGCCGCTACGAGCAGTACTTC.

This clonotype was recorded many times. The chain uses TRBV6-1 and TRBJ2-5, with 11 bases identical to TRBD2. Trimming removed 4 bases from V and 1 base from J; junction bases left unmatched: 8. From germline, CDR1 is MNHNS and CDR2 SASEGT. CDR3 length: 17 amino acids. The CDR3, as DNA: TGTGCCAGCAGTGTGGGAACTAGCGGGAGAGGCCAAGAGACCCAGTACTTC. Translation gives CASSVGTSGRGQETQYF.